This entry concerns a single T cell receptor (beta chain). Its recognized antigen is unknown. The record has no base qualities; no much larger clone is one base away. In a few donor pairs, further sequencing was done on unstimulated CD8+ naive, CD4+ memory, CD8+ TEMRA, CD4+ naive and CD8+ effector memory subsets. TCRbeta CDR3 sequencing was performed on sorted unstimulated T cells and on proliferating T cells recovered from mixed lymphocyte reactions. Fresh whole blood from approximately ten HLA-typed healthy donors was used to isolate PBMCs. The data belong to a study of siplizumab effects on memory and regulatory T cells (dated by TCRdb to the late 2010s). Study-level background: The effect of the anti-CD2 antibody siplizumab on alloreactive T-cell subsets was examined in allogeneic mixed lymphocyte reactions constructed from human PBMCs. Results and caveats for the whole study, not just this receptor: The cumulative frequency of alloreactive sequences that could be traced back to unstimulated CD4+ memory T cells was significantly reduced by siplizumab. Unstimulated naive T cells appeared to be more diverse than memory T cells, and naive cells seemed to make a substantial contribution to the alloresponse. Because sequences at frequencies below about 10^-5 were poorly captured, only a minor fraction of alloreactive clones could be mapped back to unstimulated subsets. For roughly 80-96% of proliferating CD4+ or CD8+ clones, no naive or memory phenotype could be assigned. In reactions with siplizumab, an average of approximately 69% of mappable alloreactive CD4+ clones were Treg-derived, compared with 25% to 30% in control reactions. No functional confirmation was obtained for the suppressive function of proliferating Tregs from siplizumab cultures.

Receptors were amplified or captured by the immunoSEQ multiplex PCR assay. Some 100,000 TCR templates per sample were assayed by the deep sequencing platform. Genomic DNA extracted from sorted T cells was used for TCRbeta CDR3 sequencing. The study's processing was this. The R programming language was used for the clonal analysis of the TCRbeta CDR3 data. Comparing unstimulated samples against CFSE-low samples taken after the reaction was how alloreactive CD4+ and CD8+ clones were defined. Alloreactive CD4+ clones were assigned to regulatory or non-regulatory origin by matching sequences to sorted unstimulated Treg and non-Treg repertoires. Not all clones reach the TCRdb copy of this immuneACCESS table, which keeps in-frame sequences only. Checked studies attribute under half of the gap to unresolved V genes and leave the rest unexplained. For V, J and clone size, that table is used; D and trimming come from the DNA. A total of some 40,000 clones appear in this sample, roughly 90% of them only once. The leading ten clones occupy approximately 0.25% of the sample.

The CDR3 runs 15 amino acids, cysteine and phenylalanine included. Left in the record is the CDR3 DNA by itself, 45 bases read in frame from the first base. The germline V gene (reference sequence) specifies SGHKS as CDR1 and YYEKEE as CDR2. Cut back by 0 bases and 2 bases, the V and J ends lie 12 bases apart. The sequencing input was naive CD4+ T cells sorted from blood. Explained via the paper, the cell subset or site label denotes: unstimulated naive T cells. Rearrangement joined TRBV5-5 to TRBJ2-7; the D gene assignment is ambiguous. This TCR derives from a human donor in good health. The CDR3 region has the sequence CASSLAGLPPYEQYF. The nucleotide sequence reads TGTGCCAGCAGCTTGGCCGGGCTGCCTCCCTACGAGCAGTACTTC. The CDR3, completed at both ends by the reference TRBV5-5 and TRBJ2-7 genes, gives the full variable domain DAGVTQSPTHLIKTRGQQVTLRCSPISGHKSVSWYQQVLGQGPQFIFQYYEKEERGRGNFPDRFSARQFPNYSSELNVNALLLGDSALYLCASSLAGLPPYEQYFGPGTRLTVT.